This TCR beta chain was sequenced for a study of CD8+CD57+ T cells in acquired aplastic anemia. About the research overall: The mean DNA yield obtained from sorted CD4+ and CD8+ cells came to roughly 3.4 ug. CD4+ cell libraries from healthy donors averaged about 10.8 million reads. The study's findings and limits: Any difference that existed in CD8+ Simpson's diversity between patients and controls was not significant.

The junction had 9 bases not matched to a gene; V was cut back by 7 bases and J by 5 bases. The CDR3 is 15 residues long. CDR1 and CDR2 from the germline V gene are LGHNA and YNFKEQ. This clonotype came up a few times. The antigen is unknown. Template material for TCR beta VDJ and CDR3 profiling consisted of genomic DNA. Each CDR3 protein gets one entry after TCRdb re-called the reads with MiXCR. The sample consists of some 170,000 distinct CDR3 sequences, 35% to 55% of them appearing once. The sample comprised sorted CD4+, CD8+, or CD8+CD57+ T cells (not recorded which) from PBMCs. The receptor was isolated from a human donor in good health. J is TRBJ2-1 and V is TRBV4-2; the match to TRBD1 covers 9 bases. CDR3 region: CASTLRTGANNEQFF. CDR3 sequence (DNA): TGTGCCAGCACCCTAAGGACAGGGGCAAACAATGAGCAGTTCTTC.